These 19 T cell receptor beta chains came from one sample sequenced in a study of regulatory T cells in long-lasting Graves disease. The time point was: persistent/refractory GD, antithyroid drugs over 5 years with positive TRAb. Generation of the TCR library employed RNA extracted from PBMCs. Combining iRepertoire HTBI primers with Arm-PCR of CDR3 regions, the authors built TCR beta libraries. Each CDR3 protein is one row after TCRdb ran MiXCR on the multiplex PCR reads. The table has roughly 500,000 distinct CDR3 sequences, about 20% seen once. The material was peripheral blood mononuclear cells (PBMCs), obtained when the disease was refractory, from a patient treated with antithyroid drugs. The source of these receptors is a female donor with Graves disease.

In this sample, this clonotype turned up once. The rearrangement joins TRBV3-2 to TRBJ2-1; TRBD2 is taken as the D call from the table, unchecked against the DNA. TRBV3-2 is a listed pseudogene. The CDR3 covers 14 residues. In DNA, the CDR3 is TGTGCCAGCAGCCAAGCCCCACTAGCTTGGGAGCAGTTCTTC. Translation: CASSQAPLAWEQFF.

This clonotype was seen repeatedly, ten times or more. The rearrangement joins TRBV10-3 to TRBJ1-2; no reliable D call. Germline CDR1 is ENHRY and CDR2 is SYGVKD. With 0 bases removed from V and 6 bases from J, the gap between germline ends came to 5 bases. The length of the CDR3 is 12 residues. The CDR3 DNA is TGTGCCATCAGTGAGTCGGAGAATGGCTACACCTTC. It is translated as CAISESENGYTF.

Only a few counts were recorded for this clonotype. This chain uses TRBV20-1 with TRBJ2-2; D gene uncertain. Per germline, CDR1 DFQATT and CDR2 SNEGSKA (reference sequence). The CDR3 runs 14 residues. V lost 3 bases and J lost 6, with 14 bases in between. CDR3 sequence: CSASGRQIPGELFF. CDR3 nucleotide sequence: TGCAGTGCTAGTGGGCGTCAGATCCCCGGGGAGCTGTTTTTT.

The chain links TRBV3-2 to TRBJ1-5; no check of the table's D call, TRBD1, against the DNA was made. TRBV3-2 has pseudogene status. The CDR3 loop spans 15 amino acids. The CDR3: CASSQETGPNQPQHF. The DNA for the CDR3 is TGTGCCAGCAGCCAGGAGACAGGACCTAATCAGCCCCAGCATTTT.

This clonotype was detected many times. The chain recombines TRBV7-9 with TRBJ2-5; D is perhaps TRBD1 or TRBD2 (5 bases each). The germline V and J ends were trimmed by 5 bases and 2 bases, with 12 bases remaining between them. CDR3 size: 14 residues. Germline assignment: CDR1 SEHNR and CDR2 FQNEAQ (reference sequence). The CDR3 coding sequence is TGTGCCAGCAGCCCGGGACCTCCGCAAGAGACCCAGTACTTC. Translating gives CASSPGPPQETQYF.

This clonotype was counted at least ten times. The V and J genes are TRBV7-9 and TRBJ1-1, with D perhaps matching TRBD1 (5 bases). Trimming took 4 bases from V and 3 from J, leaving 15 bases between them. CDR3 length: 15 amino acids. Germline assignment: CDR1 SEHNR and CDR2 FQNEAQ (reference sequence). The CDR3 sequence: CASSSPGFWDTEAFF. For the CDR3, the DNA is TGTGCCAGCAGCTCGCCAGGGTTTTGGGACACTGAAGCTTTCTTT. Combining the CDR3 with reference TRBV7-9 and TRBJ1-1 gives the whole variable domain DTGVSQNPRHKITKRGQNVTFRCDPISEHNRLYWYRQTLGQGPEFLTYFQNEAQLEKSRLLSDRFSAERPKGSFSTLEIQRTEQGDSAMYLCASSSPGFWDTEAFFGQGTRLTVV.

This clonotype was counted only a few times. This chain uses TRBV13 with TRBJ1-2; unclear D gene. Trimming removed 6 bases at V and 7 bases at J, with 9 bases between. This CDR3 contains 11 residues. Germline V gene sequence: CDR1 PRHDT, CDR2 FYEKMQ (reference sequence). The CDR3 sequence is CASRETGGYTF. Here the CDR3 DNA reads TGTGCCAGCAGGGAGACGGGTGGCTACACCTTC.

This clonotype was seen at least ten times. This CDR3 is CASSFGAGRSNQPQHF. The DNA of the CDR3 is TGTGCCAGCAGTTTCGGGGCGGGTAGAAGCAATCAGCCCCAGCATTTT. This rearrangement joins TRBV12-3 or TRBV12-4 to TRBJ1-5, with TRBD1 as a possible D gene (5 bases). The CDR3 runs to 16 residues. Trimming cost V 3 bases and J 1 base, with 13 bases left between them.

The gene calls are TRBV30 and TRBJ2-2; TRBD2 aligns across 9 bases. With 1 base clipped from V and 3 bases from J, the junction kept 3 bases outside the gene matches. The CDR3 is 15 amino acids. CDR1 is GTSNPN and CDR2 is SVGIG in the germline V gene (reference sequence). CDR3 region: CAWSAIAGDTGELFF. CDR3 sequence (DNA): TGTGCCTGGAGTGCCATAGCGGGAGACACCGGGGAGCTGTTTTTT.

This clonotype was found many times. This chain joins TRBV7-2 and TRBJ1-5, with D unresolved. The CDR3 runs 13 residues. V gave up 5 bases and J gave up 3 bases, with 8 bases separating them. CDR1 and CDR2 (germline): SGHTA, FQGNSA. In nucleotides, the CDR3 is TGTGCCAGCAGCCCCTCTTACAATCAGCCCCAGCATTTT. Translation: CASSPSYNQPQHF.

CDR3 loop: CASSYGAEQYF. DNA for the CDR3: TGTGCCAGCAGTTACGGGGCCGAGCAGTACTTC. V usage is TRBV6-5 and J usage is TRBJ2-7, with D perhaps matching TRBD1 (5 bases). CDR1 and CDR2 (germline): MNHEY, SVGAGI. CDR3 length equals 11 residues. V lost 2 bases and J lost 6, with 5 bases in between.

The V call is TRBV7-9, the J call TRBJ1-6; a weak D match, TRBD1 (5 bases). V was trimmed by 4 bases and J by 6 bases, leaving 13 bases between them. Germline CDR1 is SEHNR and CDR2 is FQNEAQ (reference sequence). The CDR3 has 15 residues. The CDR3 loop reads CASSWGSHGNSPLHF. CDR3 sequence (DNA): TGTGCCAGCAGCTGGGGGTCCCATGGTAATTCACCCCTCCACTTT. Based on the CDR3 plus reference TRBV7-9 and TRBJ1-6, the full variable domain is DTGVSQNPRHKITKRGQNVTFRCDPISEHNRLYWYRQTLGQGPEFLTYFQNEAQLEKSRLLSDRFSAERPKGSFSTLEIQRTEQGDSAMYLCASSWGSHGNSPLHFGNGTRLTVT.

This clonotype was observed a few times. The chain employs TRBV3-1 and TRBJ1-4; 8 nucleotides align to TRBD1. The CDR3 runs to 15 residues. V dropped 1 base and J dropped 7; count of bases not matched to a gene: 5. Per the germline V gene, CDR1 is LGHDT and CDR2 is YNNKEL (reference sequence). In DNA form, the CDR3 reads TGTGCCAGCAGCCAAGCACAGGGGGGCGGTGAAAAACTGTTTTTT. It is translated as CASSQAQGGGEKLFF.

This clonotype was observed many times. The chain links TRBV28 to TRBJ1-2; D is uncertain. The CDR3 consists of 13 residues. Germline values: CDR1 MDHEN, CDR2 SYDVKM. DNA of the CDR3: TGTGTTTCGGCCGGACCTTTGTCTGGCGGCTACACCTTC. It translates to CVSAGPLSGGYTF.

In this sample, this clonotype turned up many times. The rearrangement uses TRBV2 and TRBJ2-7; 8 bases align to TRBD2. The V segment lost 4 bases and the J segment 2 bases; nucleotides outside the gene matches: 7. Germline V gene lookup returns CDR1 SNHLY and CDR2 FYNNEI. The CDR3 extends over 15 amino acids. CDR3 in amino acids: CASSGPGGSAYEQYF. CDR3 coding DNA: TGTGCCAGCAGTGGACCGGGAGGGTCCGCCTACGAGCAGTACTTC.

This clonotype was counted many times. CDR3 residues: CASSSGGSWGTEAFF. DNA of the CDR3: TGTGCCAGCAGTAGTGGTGGCAGTTGGGGCACTGAAGCTTTCTTT. J is TRBJ1-1 and V is TRBV6-1; D is unclear. The CDR3 is 15 amino acids. The V gene lost 5 bases and the J gene lost 4 bases, with 17 bases spanning the gap. The germline gives CDR1 MNHNS, CDR2 SASEGT.

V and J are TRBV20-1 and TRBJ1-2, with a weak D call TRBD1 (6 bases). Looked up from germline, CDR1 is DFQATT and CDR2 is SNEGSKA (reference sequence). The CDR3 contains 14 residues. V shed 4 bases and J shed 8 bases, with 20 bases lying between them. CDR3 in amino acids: CSATQQGPTGGYTF. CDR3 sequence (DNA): TGCAGTGCTACACAACAGGGCCCGACCGGAGGCTACACCTTC.

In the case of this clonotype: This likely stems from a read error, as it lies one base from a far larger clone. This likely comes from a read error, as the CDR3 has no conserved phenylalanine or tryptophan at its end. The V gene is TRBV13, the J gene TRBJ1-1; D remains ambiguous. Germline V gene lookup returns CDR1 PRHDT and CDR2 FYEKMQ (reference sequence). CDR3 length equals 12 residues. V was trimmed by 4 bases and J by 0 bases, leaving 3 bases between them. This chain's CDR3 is CASSWMNTEAFL. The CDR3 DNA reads TGTGCCAGCAGCTGGATGAACACTGAAGCTTTCCTT.

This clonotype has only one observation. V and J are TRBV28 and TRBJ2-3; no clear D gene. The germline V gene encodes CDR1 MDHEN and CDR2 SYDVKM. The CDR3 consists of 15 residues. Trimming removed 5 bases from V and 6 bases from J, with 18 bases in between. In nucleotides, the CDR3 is TGTGCCAGCAGTCGCCCATCCTTAGAAGGGGATACGCAGTATTTT. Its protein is CASSRPSLEGDTQYF.